The present entry profiles one TCR beta chain with its context. Its cognate antigen is unknown. The protocol was immunoSEQ multiplex PCR, while the TCRdb copy is restricted to in-frame clones and leaves out a portion. Of over 60,000 clones in the sample, around 90% were seen once. The data originate from a study of PD-1 blockade in classical Hodgkin lymphoma. General study results and limits: Complete responders started with a diversity level that resembled newly diagnosed patients at baseline. Whereas CD4+ TCR diversity had risen significantly by C4D1, CD8+ TCR diversity had not.

Time point defined: cycle 4 day 1 (C4D1), after more than five weeks of nivolumab. All patients relapsed after autologous stem cell transplantation, and brentuximab vedotin exposure varied. This sequence originates from a human donor with classical Hodgkin lymphoma. The specimen was peripheral blood mononuclear cells (PBMCs), collected before the fourth cycle of nivolumab.

The CDR3 sequence is CASSSGGLSYNEQFF. CDR3 in DNA: TGTGCCAGCAGTAGCGGGGGACTCTCCTACAATGAGCAGTTCTTC. The V and J genes are TRBV6-5 and TRBJ2-1, with 8 bases identical to TRBD2. Germline trimming cut 5 bases from V and 0 bases from J; bases unmatched to any gene: 3. This CDR3 contains 15 residues. Germline V gene data show CDR1 as MNHEY and CDR2 as SVGAGI.